Each of the 23 T cell receptor beta chains below was sequenced from the same sample in a study of T cell responses to AZD1222 COVID-19 vaccine. TCRdb's copy holds only in-frame clones and misses some; the assay was immunoSEQ multiplex PCR. The repertoire holds around 100,000 clones, with about 89% as singletons. The source material was peripheral blood, sampled on day 0 of AZD1222 vaccination. The receptors here all came from an adult in good health.

This clone was seen just once. The chain uses TRBV4-2 and TRBJ2-7, with D unresolved. Trimming took off 1 base at V and 1 base at J, with 5 bases between the two ends. The CDR3 contains 13 residues. CDR1 is LGHNA and CDR2 is YNFKEQ in the germline V gene. The CDR3 region is CASSQAVSYEQYF. The CDR3 bases are TGTGCCAGCAGCCAAGCCGTATCCTACGAGCAGTACTTC.

This clone has a single count. The J gene is TRBJ1-2, the V gene TRBV15; no clear D gene. The CDR3 runs 15 residues. The germline V and J ends were trimmed by 0 bases and 5 bases, with 13 bases remaining between them. Germline CDR1 LNHNV, CDR2 YYDKDF (reference sequence). The chain's CDR3 is CATSRDEVSPYGYTF. In DNA, the CDR3 is TGTGCCACCAGCAGAGATGAAGTCAGCCCGTATGGCTACACCTTC.

V usage is TRBV28 and J usage is TRBJ1-5; D not resolved. This CDR3 region has 12 residues. Per the germline V gene, CDR1 is MDHEN and CDR2 is SYDVKM. Trimming pared 5 bases from V and 4 bases from J, leaving 6 bases between. The CDR3 bases are TGTGCCAGCAGTCACCGAAATCAGCCCCAGCATTTT. Its translation is CASSHRNQPQHF.

The chain joins TRBV27 to TRBJ2-2; tentatively, D is TRBD1 or TRBD2 (5 bases each). Germline-derived CDR1 and CDR2 are MNHEY and SMNVEV (reference sequence). CDR3 length: 15 residues. Trimming shortened V by 6 bases and J by 4 bases, and 15 bases separated the two germline ends. In nucleotides, the CDR3 is TGTGCCAGCAGGCGGTCGGGGCCGGGCACCGGGGAGCTGTTTTTT. This codes for CASRRSGPGTGELFF.

In its sample, this clone was seen once. The V and J genes are TRBV2 and TRBJ2-7; a possible D gene is TRBD1 (5 bases). The germline V gene has CDR1 SNHLY and CDR2 FYNNEI. The CDR3 is 15 residues long. V was shortened by 4 bases and J by 1 base, with 14 bases between the two germline ends. CDR3 bases: TGTGCCAGCAGTGTTCGAAGGGGCACATCCTACGAGCAGTACTTC. Its protein is CASSVRRGTSYEQYF.

This rearrangement joins TRBV5-1 to TRBJ2-2; TRBD1 might be the D (6 bases). V was trimmed by 4 bases and J by 4 bases, leaving 17 bases between them. This CDR3 contains 16 residues. Per germline, CDR1 SGHRS and CDR2 YFSETQ. CDR3 sequence (DNA): TGCGCCAGCAGCCCGACCGGACAGCTGGGCACCGGGGAGCTGTTTTTT. Translating gives CASSPTGQLGTGELFF.

J is TRBJ1-2 and V is TRBV5-5; 10 bases map to TRBD1. CDR1 is SGHKS and CDR2 is YYEKEE in the germline V gene (reference sequence). With 4 bases clipped from V and 7 bases from J, the junction kept 7 bases outside the gene matches. There are 14 residues in the CDR3. This chain's CDR3 is CASSQTGGAVGYTF. The CDR3 DNA follows: TGTGCCAGCAGCCAGACAGGGGGCGCGGTTGGCTACACCTTC. The full variable domain, with the rest looked up from reference TRBV5-5 and TRBJ1-2, is DAGVTQSPTHLIKTRGQQVTLRCSPISGHKSVSWYQQVLGQGPQFIFQYYEKEERGRGNFPDRFSARQFPNYSSELNVNALLLGDSALYLCASSQTGGAVGYTFGSGTRLTVV.

This chain joins TRBV12-3 or TRBV12-4 and TRBJ2-2; D is undetermined. This CDR3 spans 13 amino acids. The V end lost 6 bases, the J end lost 1 base, and 6 bases lay between the germline ends. This CDR3 reads CASSWGNTGELFF. For the CDR3, the DNA is TGTGCCAGCAGCTGGGGGAACACCGGGGAGCTGTTTTTT.

The rearrangement uses TRBV3-1 (or the pseudogene TRBV3-2) and TRBJ2-1, with 12 bases fitting TRBD2. Germline trimming cut 4 bases from V and 6 bases from J; bases unmatched to any gene: 16. This CDR3 spans 19 amino acids. Germline CDR1 reads LGHDT; CDR2 reads YNNKEL (reference sequence). CDR3 protein: CASSPPPSSGLAGSNEQFF. The CDR3 DNA sequence: TGTGCCAGCAGCCCGCCACCCTCGTCTGGACTAGCGGGGTCCAATGAGCAGTTCTTC.

DNA for the CDR3: TGTGCCAGCAGCACCCTATGGACAGGGTCCGGTTCACCCCTCCACTTT. Amino acids: CASSTLWTGSGSPLHF. The chain carries TRBV28 and TRBJ1-6, with TRBD1 matching 8 bases. J was trimmed by 9 bases and V by 6 bases; bases with no gene match: 13. The germline gives CDR1 MDHEN, CDR2 SYDVKM. This CDR3 spans 16 amino acids.

The chain carries TRBV9 and TRBJ2-7, with TRBD1 matching 9 bases. Germline assignment: CDR1 SGDLS and CDR2 YYNGEE. The CDR3 contains 13 residues. Unmatched junction bases numbered 2, after V lost 4 bases and J lost 3 bases. CDR3 loop: CASSRTGVYEQYF. The CDR3 coding sequence is TGTGCCAGCAGCAGGACAGGGGTCTACGAGCAGTACTTC. Together with reference TRBV9 and TRBJ2-7, the CDR3 gives the full variable domain: DSGVTQTPKHLITATGQRVTLRCSPRSGDLSVYWYQQSLDQGLQFLIQYYNGEERAKGNILERFSAQQFPDLHSELNLSSLELGDSALYFCASSRTGVYEQYFGPGTRLTVT.

This clone occurred a few times. This chain connects TRBV6-6 to TRBJ1-4; D gene uncertain. CDR3 size: 11 residues. Germline CDR1 is MNHNY and CDR2 is SVGAGI (reference sequence). Trimming removed 6 bases at V and 16 bases at J, with 15 bases between. Here the CDR3 DNA reads TGTGCCAGCAGCTCCGGGTCGGTAGGGTTTTTT. Translation: CASSSGSVGFF.

V is TRBV3-1 (or the pseudogene TRBV3-2) and J is TRBJ2-3, with 10 bases fitting TRBD2. V shed 6 bases, J shed 5 bases, and the junction held 5 bases outside the gene matches. This CDR3 has 14 residues. Germline V CDR1 and CDR2: LGHDT, YNNKEL (reference sequence). The CDR3 loop reads CASRLLAGGDTQYF. CDR3 nucleotide sequence: TGTGCCAGCAGATTGTTAGCGGGGGGAGATACGCAGTATTTT.

V is TRBV28 and J is TRBJ2-4; D gene unclear. V shed 6 bases and J shed 5 bases, with 11 bases lying between them. The CDR3 has 13 amino acids. In germline, CDR1 is MDHEN, CDR2 SYDVKM. The CDR3 DNA follows: TGTGCCAGCAGCCCAGATGGGGAAAACATTCAGTACTTC. Translating gives CASSPDGENIQYF.

This rearrangement joins TRBV6-1 to TRBJ2-6; 12 bases are a match to TRBD1. The germline CDR1 and CDR2 sequences are MNHNS and SASEGT. There are 23 residues in the CDR3. Trimming at V came to 2 bases and at J to 4 bases, leaving 21 bases not matched to a gene. As DNA, the CDR3 is TGTGCCAGCAGTGAACCACCGCCATGGGACAGGGGGCAAGTTTACTTGGGGGCCAACGTCCTGACTTTC. This translates into CASSEPPPWDRGQVYLGANVLTF.

The chain links TRBV5-1 to TRBJ1-1, with 8 bases that match TRBD1. The CDR3 is 15 amino acids. The germline V gene encodes CDR1 SGHRS and CDR2 YFSETQ. V lost 1 base and J lost 4; bases outside the gene matches: 6. CDR3 nucleotide sequence: TGCGCCAGCAGCTTGACAGGGGGAAGGGGCACTGAAGCTTTCTTT. It yields the protein CASSLTGGRGTEAFF. The full variable domain, in which reference TRBV5-1 and TRBJ1-1 provide the parts outside the CDR3, is KAGVTQTPRYLIKTRGQQVTLSCSPISGHRSVSWYQQTPGQGLQFLFEYFSETQRNKGNFPGRFSGRQFSNSRSEMNVSTLELGDSALYLCASSLTGGRGTEAFFGQGTRLTVV.

The CDR3 DNA reads as TGCGCCAGCAGCGTTACATTGAGCTCCTACAATGAGCAGTTCTTC. Its translation is CASSVTLSSYNEQFF. This sequence joins TRBV5-1 and TRBJ2-1; D is unclear. The CDR3 contains 15 residues. V was cut by 4 bases and J by 0 bases, with 11 bases left in between. Germline assignment: CDR1 SGHRS and CDR2 YFSETQ.

The CDR3, as DNA: TGTGCCAGCAACACATATGGGAGAGGGCTTGGAGCTAGCACAGATACGCAGTATTTT. This encodes CASNTYGRGLGASTDTQYF. The chain recombines TRBV27 with TRBJ2-3; a weak D match, TRBD2 (5 bases). From germline, CDR1 is MNHEY and CDR2 SMNVEV (reference sequence). This CDR3 spans 19 amino acids. The V end lost 7 bases, the J end lost 0 bases, and 26 bases lay between the germline ends.

This chain uses TRBV18 with TRBJ1-5; weak D call: TRBD1 (6 bases). Trimming cost V 3 bases and J 0 bases, with 21 bases left between them. CDR1 is KGHSH, CDR2 LQKENI, per germline. This CDR3 has 19 amino acids. The CDR3, as DNA: TGTGCCAGCTCACCGAACAGAATGGACAGACTGTTTAGCAATCAGCCCCAGCATTTT. Translation gives CASSPNRMDRLFSNQPQHF.

The chain has TRBV5-8 and TRBJ1-5; TRBD1 aligns across 9 bases. CDR1 SGHTS and CDR2 YDEGEE come from the germline V gene. CDR3 length equals 12 residues. V was clipped by 2 bases and J by 15 bases; unmatched bases: 6. CDR3 DNA: TGTGCCAGCAGCTTACAGGGGGCCTTTTCGCATTTT. This encodes CASSLQGAFSHF.

The chain couples TRBV18 to TRBJ1-1; 9 bases align to TRBD1. Losses at the gene ends were 3 bases for V and 4 bases for J; bases not matched to a gene: 3. This CDR3 has 14 residues. Germline CDR1 is KGHSH and CDR2 is LQKENI. The CDR3 protein is CASSPDRGGTEAFF. The CDR3 bases are TGTGCCAGCTCACCGGACAGGGGCGGCACTGAAGCTTTCTTT.

The chain joins TRBV21-1 to TRBJ2-1; TRBD1, the table's D call, lacks a check against the DNA. TRBV21-1 is a pseudogene locus. This CDR3 is built from 15 residues. CDR3 nucleotide sequence: TGTGCCAGCGGACCGACAGCGCTTAGTCCCGATGAGCAGTTCTTC. Translating gives CASGPTALSPDEQFF.

The V call is TRBV27, the J call TRBJ1-6; 9 nucleotides align to TRBD1. Germline CDR1 is MNHEY and CDR2 is SMNVEV (reference sequence). V shed 6 bases, J shed 6 bases, and the junction held 9 bases outside the gene matches. The CDR3 consists of 16 residues. CDR3 loop: CASSRRRDRVNSPLHF. CDR3 nucleotide sequence: TGTGCCAGCAGCCGCCGGAGGGACAGGGTTAATTCACCCCTCCACTTT.